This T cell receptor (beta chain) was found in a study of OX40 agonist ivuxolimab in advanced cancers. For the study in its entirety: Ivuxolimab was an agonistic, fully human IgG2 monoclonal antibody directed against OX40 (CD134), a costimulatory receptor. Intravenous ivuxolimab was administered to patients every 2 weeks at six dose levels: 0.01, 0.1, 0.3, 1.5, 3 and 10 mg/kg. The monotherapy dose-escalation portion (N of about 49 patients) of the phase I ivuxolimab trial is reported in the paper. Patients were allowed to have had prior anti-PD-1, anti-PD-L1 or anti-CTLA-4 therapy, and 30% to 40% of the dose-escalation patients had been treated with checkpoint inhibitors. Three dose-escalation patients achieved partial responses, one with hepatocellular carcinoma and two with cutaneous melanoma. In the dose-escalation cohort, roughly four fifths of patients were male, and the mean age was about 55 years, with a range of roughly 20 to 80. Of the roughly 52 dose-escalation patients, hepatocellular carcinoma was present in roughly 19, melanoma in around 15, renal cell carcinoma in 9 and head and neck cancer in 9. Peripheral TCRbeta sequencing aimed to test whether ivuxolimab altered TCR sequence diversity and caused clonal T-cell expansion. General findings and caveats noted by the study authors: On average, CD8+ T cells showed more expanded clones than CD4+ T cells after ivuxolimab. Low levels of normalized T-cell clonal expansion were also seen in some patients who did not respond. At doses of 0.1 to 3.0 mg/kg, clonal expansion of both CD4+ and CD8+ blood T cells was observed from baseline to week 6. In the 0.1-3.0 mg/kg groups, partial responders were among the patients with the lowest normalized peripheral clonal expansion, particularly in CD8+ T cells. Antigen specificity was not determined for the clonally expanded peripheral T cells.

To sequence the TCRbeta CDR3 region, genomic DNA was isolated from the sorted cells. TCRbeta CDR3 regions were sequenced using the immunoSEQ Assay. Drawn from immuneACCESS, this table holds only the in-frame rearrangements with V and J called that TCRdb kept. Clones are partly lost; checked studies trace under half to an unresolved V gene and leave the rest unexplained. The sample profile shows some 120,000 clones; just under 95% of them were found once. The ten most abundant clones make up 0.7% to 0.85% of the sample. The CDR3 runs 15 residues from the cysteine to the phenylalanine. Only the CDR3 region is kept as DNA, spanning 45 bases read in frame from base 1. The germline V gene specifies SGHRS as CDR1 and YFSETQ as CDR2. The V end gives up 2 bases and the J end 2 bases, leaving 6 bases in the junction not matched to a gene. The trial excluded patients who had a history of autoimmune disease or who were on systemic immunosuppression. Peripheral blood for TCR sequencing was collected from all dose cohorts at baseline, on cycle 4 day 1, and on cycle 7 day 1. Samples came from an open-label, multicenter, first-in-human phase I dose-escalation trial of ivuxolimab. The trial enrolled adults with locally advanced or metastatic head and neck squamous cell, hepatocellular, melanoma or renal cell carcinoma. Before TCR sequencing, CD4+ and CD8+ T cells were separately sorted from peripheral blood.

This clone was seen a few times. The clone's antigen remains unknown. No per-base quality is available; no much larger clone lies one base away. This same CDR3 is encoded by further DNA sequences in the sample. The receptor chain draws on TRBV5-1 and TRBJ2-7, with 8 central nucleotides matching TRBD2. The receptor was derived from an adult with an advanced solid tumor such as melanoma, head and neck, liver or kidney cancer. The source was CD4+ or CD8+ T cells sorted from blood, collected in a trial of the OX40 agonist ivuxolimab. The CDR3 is CASSLGLAGPYEQYF. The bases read TGCGCCAGCAGCTTAGGGTTAGCGGGGCCCTACGAGCAGTACTTC.